The 12 T cell receptor beta chains presented below share a single source sample, sequenced in a study of blood T cells in healthy people across ages. With a J-beta primer mix and a sample-barcoded 5' primer, a second PCR ran about 6 to 11 cycles. TCRdb ran MiXCR on the 5' RACE reads and lists one entry per CDR3 protein. The sample includes roughly 1 million distinct CDR3 sequences, around 25% of them seen just once. These records were also assigned to another study, of T cells of mothers and their children.

The specimen sequenced was blood. The receptors derive from a girl aged 2 to 9 in good health.

V and J are TRBV6-2 or TRBV6-3 and TRBJ2-4, with D hard to call. Germline lookup yields CDR1 MNHEY and CDR2 SVGEGT. Trimming stripped 6 bases from V and 0 bases from J, with 12 bases between. This CDR3 has 15 residues. CDR3 DNA: TGTGCCAGCAGCTCACCTACGGCAGCCAAAAACATTCAGTACTTC. Translating gives CASSSPTAAKNIQYF.

This clonotype was counted ten times or more. The chain couples TRBV5-1 to TRBJ2-2, with unresolved D. Germline values: CDR1 SGHRS, CDR2 YFSETQ. CDR3 length: 14 amino acids. Between the trimmed V and J ends, which lost 5 bases and 1 base, there was a span of 9 bases. The CDR3 DNA sequence: TGCGCCAGCAGTGGGCCGGGGAACACCGGGGAGCTGTTTTTT. Its protein is CASSGPGNTGELFF. The full variable domain, its missing parts supplied by reference TRBV5-1 and TRBJ2-2, is KAGVTQTPRYLIKTRGQQVTLSCSPISGHRSVSWYQQTPGQGLQFLFEYFSETQRNKGNFPGRFSGRQFSNSRSEMNVSTLELGDSALYLCASSGPGNTGELFFGEGSRLTVL.

This clonotype was seen only a few times. This chain joins TRBV6-5 and TRBJ2-1, with D maybe TRBD2 (5 bases). Trimming stripped 4 bases from V and 6 bases from J, with 10 bases between. Looked up from germline, CDR1 is MNHEY and CDR2 is SVGAGI. The CDR3 has 13 residues. DNA of the CDR3: TGTGCCAGCAGTTGGGTCGAGGGCAATGAGCAGTTCTTC. Protein sequence: CASSWVEGNEQFF.

The chain uses TRBV7-9 and TRBJ2-1; no clear D gene. The germline V and J ends were trimmed by 1 base and 9 bases, with 7 bases remaining between them. Germline V gives CDR1 SEHNR, CDR2 FQNEAQ (reference sequence). This CDR3 spans 12 amino acids. The CDR3 reads CASSLDVPEQFF. The CDR3, as DNA: TGTGCCAGCAGCTTAGACGTCCCTGAGCAGTTCTTC.

The chain is built from TRBV6-5 and TRBJ2-1; weak D call: TRBD2 (6 bases). CDR1 is MNHEY and CDR2 is SVGAGI in the germline V gene. The V gene lost 8 bases and the J gene lost 9 bases, with 20 bases spanning the gap. CDR3 size: 14 residues. This chain's CDR3 is CASGKGTPHIEQFF. The DNA for the CDR3 is TGTGCCAGCGGCAAAGGGACTCCCCACATTGAGCAGTTCTTC.

There are a few counts of this clonotype. The chain carries TRBV7-3 and TRBJ2-1; a weak D match, TRBD2 (7 bases). Germline V gene data show CDR1 as SGHTA and CDR2 as FQGTGA. CDR3 length equals 15 residues. Trimming took off 6 bases at V and 2 bases at J, with 14 bases between the two ends. The CDR3 here is CASRGAGATYNEQFF. Written as DNA, the CDR3 is TGTGCCAGCAGGGGGGCGGGAGCCACCTACAATGAGCAGTTCTTC.

This clonotype was counted only a few times. This rearrangement joins TRBV5-1 to TRBJ2-3; D ambiguous. The V gene lost 6 bases and the J gene lost 1 base, with 9 bases spanning the gap. Germline V CDR1 and CDR2: SGHRS, YFSETQ. This CDR3 contains 13 residues. This chain's CDR3 is CASTLQGTDTQYF. Here the CDR3 DNA reads TGCGCCAGCACCCTCCAGGGCACAGATACGCAGTATTTT. Full variable domain (missing parts from reference TRBV5-1 and TRBJ2-3): KAGVTQTPRYLIKTRGQQVTLSCSPISGHRSVSWYQQTPGQGLQFLFEYFSETQRNKGNFPGRFSGRQFSNSRSEMNVSTLELGDSALYLCASTLQGTDTQYFGPGTRLTVL.

A few counts support this clonotype. The chain carries TRBV9 and TRBJ2-1; D assignment may be TRBD1 or TRBD2 (6 bases each). Germline V gives CDR1 SGDLS, CDR2 YYNGEE. The CDR3 length is 14 residues. V gave up 0 bases and J gave up 9 bases, with 13 bases separating them. CDR3 in DNA: TGTGCCAGCAGCGTAGATTCCGGGGGCGGTGAGCAGTTCTTC. It encodes CASSVDSGGGEQFF.

This chain joins TRBV19 and TRBJ1-1; unclear D gene. Germline CDR1 is LNHDA and CDR2 is SQIVND (reference sequence). The V and J ends lost 7 bases and 1 base respectively, with 10 bases between them. The CDR3 is 13 residues long. CDR3 sequence (DNA): TGTGCCAGTAAGAGGTTTGGGAACACTGAAGCTTTCTTT. Its translation is CASKRFGNTEAFF.

In this sample, this clonotype turned up once. This rearrangement joins TRBV7-2 to TRBJ2-3, with TRBD1 as a possible D gene (5 bases). In germline, CDR1 is SGHTA, CDR2 FQGNSA. The V end lost 2 bases, the J end lost 6 bases, and 12 bases lay between the germline ends. The CDR3 is made up of 14 amino acids. The CDR3 coding sequence is TGTGCCAGCAGCTTACAAGGGGTGTTGGATACGCAGTATTTT. Its translation: CASSLQGVLDTQYF.

The chain employs TRBV7-3 and TRBJ2-5; D ambiguous. The germline V gene has CDR1 SGHTA and CDR2 FQGTGA. Trimming removed 5 bases at V and 4 bases at J, with 17 bases between. The length of the CDR3 is 15 residues. The CDR3 region is CASSLDVGRRETQYF. CDR3 in DNA: TGTGCCAGCAGCCTGGACGTTGGGCGCCGAGAGACCCAGTACTTC.

The chain combines TRBV7-9 with TRBJ2-6; unclear D gene. The germline gives CDR1 SEHNR, CDR2 FQNEAQ (reference sequence). The V gene lost 6 bases and the J gene lost 0 bases, with 6 bases spanning the gap. There are 14 residues in the CDR3. The CDR3 loop is CASSKSSGANVLTF. In DNA, the CDR3 is TGTGCCAGCAGTAAGAGCTCTGGGGCCAACGTCCTGACTTTC.